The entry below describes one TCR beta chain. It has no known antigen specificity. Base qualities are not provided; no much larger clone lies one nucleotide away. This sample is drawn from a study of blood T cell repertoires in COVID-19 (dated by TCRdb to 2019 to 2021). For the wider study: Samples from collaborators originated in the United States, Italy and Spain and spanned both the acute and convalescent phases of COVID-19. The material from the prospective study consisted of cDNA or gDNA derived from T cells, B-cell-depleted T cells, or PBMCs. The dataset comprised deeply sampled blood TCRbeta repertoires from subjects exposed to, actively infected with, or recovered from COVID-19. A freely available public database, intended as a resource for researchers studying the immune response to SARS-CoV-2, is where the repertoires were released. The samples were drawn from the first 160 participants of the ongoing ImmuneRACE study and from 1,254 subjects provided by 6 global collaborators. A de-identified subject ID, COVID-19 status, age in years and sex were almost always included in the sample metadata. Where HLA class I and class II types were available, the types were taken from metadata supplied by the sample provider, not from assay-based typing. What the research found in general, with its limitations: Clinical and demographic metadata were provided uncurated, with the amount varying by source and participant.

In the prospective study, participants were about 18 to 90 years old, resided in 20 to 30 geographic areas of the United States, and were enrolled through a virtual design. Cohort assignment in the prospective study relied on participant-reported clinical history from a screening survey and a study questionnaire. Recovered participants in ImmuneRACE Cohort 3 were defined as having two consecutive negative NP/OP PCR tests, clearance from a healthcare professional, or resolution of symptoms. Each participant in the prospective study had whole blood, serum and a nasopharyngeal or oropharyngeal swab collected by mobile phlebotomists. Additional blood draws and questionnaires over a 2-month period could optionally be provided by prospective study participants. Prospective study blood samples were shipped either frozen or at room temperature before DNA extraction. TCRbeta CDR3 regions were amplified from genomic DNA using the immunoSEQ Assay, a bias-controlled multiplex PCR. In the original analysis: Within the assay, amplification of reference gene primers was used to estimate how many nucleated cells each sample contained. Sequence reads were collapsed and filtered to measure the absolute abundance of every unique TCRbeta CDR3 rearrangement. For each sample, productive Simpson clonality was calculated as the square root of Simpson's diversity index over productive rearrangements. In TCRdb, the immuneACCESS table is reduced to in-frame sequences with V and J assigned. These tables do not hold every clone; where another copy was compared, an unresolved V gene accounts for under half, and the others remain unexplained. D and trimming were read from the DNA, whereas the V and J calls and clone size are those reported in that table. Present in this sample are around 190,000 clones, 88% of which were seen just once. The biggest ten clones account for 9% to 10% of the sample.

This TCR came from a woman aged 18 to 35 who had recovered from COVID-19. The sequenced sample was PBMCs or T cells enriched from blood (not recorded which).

The CDR3 is CASSMTVNTEAFF. The nucleotides read TGCGCCAGCAGCATGACAGTGAACACTGAAGCTTTCTTT. The receptor chain draws on TRBV5-1 and TRBJ1-1; a tentative D match to TRBD1 spans 5 bases. V is clipped by 4 bases and J by 0 bases, and the sequence between their germline boundaries is 7 bases long. Via the germline V gene, CDR1 is SGHRS and CDR2 YFSETQ. The CDR3, cysteine through phenylalanine, is 13 amino acids long. Left in the record is the CDR3 DNA by itself, 39 bases read in frame from the first base.